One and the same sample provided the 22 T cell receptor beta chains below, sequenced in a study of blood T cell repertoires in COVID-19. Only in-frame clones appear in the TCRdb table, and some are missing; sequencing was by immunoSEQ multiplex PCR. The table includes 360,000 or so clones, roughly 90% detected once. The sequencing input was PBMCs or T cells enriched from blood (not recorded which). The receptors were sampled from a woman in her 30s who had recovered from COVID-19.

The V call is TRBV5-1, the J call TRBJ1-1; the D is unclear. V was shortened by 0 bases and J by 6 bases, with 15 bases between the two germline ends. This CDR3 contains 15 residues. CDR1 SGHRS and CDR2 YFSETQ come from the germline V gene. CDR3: CASSLEQPEWPEAFF. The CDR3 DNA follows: TGCGCCAGCAGCTTGGAACAGCCCGAGTGGCCTGAAGCTTTCTTT.

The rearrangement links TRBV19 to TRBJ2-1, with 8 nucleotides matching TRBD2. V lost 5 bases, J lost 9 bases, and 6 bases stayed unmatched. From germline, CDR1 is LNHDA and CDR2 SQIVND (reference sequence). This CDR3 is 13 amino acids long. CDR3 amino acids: CASSQRELSEQFF. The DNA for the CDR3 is TGTGCCAGTAGTCAGCGGGAGCTTAGTGAGCAGTTCTTC.

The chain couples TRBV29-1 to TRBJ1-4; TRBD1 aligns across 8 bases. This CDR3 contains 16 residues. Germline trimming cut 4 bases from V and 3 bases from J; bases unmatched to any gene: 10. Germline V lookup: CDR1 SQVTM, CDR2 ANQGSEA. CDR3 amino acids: CSVVLRQGAANEKLFF. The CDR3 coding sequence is TGCAGCGTTGTGCTGCGGCAGGGGGCAGCTAATGAAAAACTGTTTTTT.

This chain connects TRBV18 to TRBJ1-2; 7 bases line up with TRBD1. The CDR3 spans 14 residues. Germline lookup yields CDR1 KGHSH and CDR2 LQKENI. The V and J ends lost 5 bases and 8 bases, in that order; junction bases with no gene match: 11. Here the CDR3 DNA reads TGTGCCAGCTCAAACAGGGGAATTGGGAGAGGCTACACCTTC. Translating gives CASSNRGIGRGYTF.

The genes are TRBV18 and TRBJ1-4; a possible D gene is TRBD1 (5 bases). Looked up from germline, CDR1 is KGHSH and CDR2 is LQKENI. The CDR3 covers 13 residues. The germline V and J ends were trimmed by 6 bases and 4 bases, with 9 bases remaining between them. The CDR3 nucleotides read TGTGCCAGCTCCCAGGGAAGTAATGAAAAACTGTTTTTT. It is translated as CASSQGSNEKLFF.

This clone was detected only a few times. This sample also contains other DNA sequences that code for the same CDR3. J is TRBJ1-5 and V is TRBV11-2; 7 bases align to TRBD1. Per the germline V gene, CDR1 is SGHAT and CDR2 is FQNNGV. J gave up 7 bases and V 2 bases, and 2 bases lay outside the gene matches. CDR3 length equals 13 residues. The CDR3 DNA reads TGTGCCAGCAGCTTACAGGGGGGCCAGCCCCAGCATTTT. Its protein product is CASSLQGGQPQHF.

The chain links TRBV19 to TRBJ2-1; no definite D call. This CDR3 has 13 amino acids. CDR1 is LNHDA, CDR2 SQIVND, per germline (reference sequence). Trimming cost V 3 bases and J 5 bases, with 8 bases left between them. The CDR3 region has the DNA TGTGCCAGTAGTATCCTATCTGACAATGAGCAGTTCTTC. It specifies CASSILSDNEQFF.

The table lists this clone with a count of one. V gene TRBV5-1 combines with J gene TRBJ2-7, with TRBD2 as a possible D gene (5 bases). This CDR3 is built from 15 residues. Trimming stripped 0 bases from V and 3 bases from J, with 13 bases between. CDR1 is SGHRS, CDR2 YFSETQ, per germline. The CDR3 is CASSLDRDPYYEQYF. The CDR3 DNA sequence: TGCGCCAGCAGCTTGGATCGGGATCCCTACTACGAGCAGTACTTC.

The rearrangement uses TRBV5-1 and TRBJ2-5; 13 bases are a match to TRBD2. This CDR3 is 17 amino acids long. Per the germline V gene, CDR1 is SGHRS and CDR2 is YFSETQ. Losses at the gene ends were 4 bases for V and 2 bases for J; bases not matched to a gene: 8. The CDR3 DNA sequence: TGCGCCAGCAGCCCGGGACTAGCGGGGCCTGAACAAGAGACCCAGTACTTC. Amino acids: CASSPGLAGPEQETQYF.

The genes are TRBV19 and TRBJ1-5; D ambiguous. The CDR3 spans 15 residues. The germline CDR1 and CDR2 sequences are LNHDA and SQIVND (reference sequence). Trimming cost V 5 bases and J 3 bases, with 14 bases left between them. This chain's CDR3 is CASSSPAGNNQPQHF. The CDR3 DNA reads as TGTGCCAGTAGTTCCCCCGCAGGAAACAATCAGCCCCAGCATTTT.

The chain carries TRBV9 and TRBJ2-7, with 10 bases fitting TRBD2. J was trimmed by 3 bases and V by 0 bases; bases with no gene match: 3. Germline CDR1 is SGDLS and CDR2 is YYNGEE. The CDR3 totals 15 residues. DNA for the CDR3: TGTGCCAGCAGCGTAGAAGCTAGCGGGGGCTACGAGCAGTACTTC. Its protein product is CASSVEASGGYEQYF. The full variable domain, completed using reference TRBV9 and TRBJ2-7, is DSGVTQTPKHLITATGQRVTLRCSPRSGDLSVYWYQQSLDQGLQFLIQYYNGEERAKGNILERFSAQQFPDLHSELNLSSLELGDSALYFCASSVEASGGYEQYFGPGTRLTVT.

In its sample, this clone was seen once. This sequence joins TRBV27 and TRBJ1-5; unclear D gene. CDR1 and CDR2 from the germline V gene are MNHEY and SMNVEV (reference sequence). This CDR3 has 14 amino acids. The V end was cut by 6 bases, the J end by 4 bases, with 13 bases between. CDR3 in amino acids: CASSVLYGNQPQHF. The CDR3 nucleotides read TGTGCCAGCAGCGTACTATACGGAAATCAGCCCCAGCATTTT.

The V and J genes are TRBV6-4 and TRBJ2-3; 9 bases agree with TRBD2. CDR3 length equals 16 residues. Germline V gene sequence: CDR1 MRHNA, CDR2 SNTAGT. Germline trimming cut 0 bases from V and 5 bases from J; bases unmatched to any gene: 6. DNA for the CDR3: TGTGCCAGCAGTGACTCTAAGCGGGGGGCGGGAGATACGCAGTATTTT. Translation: CASSDSKRGAGDTQYF.

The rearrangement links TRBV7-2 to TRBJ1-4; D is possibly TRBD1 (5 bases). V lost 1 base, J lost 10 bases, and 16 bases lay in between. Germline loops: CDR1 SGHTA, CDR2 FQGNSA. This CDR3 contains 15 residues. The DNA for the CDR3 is TGTGCCAGCAGCTTAGGAGGAGGGGCGCGGGTAAAACTGTTTTTT. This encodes CASSLGGGARVKLFF.

The DNA for the CDR3 is TGCAGCGCCAAGACCGGGACAGGGATCACCTACGAGCAGTACTTC. It translates to CSAKTGTGITYEQYF. The gene calls are TRBV29-1 and TRBJ2-7; TRBD1 matches at 9 bases. V dropped 7 bases and J dropped 2; count of bases not matched to a gene: 12. The CDR3 totals 15 residues. From germline, CDR1 is SQVTM and CDR2 ANQGSEA.

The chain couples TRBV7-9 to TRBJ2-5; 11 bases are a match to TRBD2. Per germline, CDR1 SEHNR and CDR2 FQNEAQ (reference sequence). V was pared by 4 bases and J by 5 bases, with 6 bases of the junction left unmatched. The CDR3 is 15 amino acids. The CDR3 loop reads CASSWLAGGVETQYF. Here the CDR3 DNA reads TGTGCCAGCAGCTGGTTAGCGGGAGGGGTTGAGACCCAGTACTTC.

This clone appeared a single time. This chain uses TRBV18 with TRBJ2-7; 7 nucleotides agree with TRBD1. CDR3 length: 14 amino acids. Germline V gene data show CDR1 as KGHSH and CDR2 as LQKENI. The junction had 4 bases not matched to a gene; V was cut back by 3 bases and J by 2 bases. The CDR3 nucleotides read TGTGCCAGCTCACCTCCGGGACAGACCTACGAGCAGTACTTC. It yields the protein CASSPPGQTYEQYF.

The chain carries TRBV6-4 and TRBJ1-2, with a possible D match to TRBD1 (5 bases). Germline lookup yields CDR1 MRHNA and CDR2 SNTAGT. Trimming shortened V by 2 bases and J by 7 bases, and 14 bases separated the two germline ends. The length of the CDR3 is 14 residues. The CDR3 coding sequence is TGTGCCAGCAGTGACCAGGGTTCCGGCGGTGGCTACACCTTC. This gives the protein CASSDQGSGGGYTF.

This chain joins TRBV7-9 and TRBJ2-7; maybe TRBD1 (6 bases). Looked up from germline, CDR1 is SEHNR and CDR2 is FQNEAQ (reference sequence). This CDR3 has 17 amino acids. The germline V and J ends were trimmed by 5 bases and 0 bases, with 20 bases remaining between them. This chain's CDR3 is CASSDRQDLYASYEQYF. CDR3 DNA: TGTGCCAGCAGCGACCGACAGGACCTATACGCCTCCTACGAGCAGTACTTC.

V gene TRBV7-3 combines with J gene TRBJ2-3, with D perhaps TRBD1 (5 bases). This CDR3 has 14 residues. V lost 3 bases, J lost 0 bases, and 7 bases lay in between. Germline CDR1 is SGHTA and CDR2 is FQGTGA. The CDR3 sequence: CASSLGRSTDTQYF. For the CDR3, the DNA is TGTGCCAGCAGCTTGGGGCGGAGCACAGATACGCAGTATTTT.

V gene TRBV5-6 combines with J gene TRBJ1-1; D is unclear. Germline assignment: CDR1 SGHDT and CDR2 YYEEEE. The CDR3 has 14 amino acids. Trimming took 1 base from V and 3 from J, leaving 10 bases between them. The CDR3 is CASSLWEADTEAFF. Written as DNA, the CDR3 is TGTGCCAGCAGCTTGTGGGAGGCGGACACTGAAGCTTTCTTT.

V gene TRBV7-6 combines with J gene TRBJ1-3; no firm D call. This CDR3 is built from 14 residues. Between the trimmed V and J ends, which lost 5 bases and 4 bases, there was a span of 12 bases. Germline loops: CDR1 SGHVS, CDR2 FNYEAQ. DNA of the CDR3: TGTGCCAGCAGCAACGCGGCGAGGGGAAACACCATATATTTT. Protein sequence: CASSNAARGNTIYF.